The present T cell receptor (beta chain) was sequenced within a study of early T cells in non-severe SARS-CoV-2 infection. Points from the study as a whole: CD4 and private specificities were missed by VDJdb matching, which favored anti-spike CD8 responses.

Looked up from germline, CDR1 is MDHEN and CDR2 is SYDVKM. J gave up 5 bases and V 5 bases, and 6 bases lay outside the gene matches. The length of the CDR3 is 14 residues. Individual cDNA molecules received unique molecular identifiers. Using its own MiXCR run on the 5' RACE reads, TCRdb lists one record per CDR3 protein. The sample lists some 73,000 distinct CDR3 sequences, approximately 12% occurring once. Concerning this clonotype itself: The antigen is undetermined.

Source material: whole blood. The chain has TRBV28 and TRBJ1-1; 9 bases fit TRBD1. The sequence was collected from an adult who was a healthcare worker with PCR-confirmed SARS-CoV-2 infection or an uninfected control (not recorded which). Here the CDR3 reads CASSQQGAKTEAFF. CDR3 coding DNA: TGTGCCAGCAGTCAACAGGGGGCTAAGACTGAAGCTTTCTTT.